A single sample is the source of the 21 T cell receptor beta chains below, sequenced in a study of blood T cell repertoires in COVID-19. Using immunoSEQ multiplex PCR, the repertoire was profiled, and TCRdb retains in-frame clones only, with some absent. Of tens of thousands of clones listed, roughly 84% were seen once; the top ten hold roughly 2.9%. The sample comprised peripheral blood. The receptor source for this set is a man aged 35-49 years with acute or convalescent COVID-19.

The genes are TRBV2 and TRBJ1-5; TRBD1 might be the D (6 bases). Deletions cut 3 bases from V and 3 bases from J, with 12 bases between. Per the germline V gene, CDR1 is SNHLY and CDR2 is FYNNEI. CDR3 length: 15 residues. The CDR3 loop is CASSELGQNNQPQHF. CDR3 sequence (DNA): TGTGCCAGCAGTGAGCTCGGACAGAACAATCAGCCCCAGCATTTT.

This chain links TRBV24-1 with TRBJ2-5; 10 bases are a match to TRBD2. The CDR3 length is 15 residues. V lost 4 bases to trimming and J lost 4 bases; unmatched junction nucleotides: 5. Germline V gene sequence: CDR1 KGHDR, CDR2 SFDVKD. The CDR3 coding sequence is TGTGCCACCAGTGAGTCCGGACTAGCGGTAGAGACCCAGTACTTC. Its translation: CATSESGLAVETQYF.

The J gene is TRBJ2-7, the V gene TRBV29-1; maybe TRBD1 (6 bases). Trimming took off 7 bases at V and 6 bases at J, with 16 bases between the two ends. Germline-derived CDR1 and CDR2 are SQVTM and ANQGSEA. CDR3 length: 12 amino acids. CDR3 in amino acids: CSAGEIIAEQYF. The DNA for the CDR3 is TGCAGCGCAGGGGAAATTATCGCCGAGCAGTACTTC.

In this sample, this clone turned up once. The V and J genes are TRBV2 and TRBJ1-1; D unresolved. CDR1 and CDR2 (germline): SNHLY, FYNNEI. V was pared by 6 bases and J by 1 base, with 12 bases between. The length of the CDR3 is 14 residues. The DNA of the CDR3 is TGTGCCAGCAGCCCCGGACGGGGGAACACTGAAGCTTTCTTT. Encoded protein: CASSPGRGNTEAFF.

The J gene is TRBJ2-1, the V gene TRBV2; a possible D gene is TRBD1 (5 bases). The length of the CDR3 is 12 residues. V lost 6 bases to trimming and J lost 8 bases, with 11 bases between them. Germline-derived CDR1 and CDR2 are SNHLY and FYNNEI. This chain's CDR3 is CASSLDSDEQFF. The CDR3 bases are TGTGCCAGCAGCCTCGACAGTGATGAGCAGTTCTTC.

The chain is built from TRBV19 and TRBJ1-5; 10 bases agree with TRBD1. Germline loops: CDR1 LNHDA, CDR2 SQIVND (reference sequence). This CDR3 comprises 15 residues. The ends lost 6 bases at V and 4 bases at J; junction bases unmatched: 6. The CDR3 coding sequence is TGTGCCAGTAGCCGAGGGACAGGGGAAAATCAGCCCCAGCATTTT. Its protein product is CASSRGTGENQPQHF.

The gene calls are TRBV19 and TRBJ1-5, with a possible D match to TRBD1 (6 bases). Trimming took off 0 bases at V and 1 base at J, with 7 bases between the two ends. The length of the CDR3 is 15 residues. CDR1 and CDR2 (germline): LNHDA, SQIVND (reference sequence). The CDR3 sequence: CASSIEDRSNQPQHF. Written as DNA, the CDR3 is TGTGCCAGTAGTATAGAGGACAGAAGCAATCAGCCCCAGCATTTT.

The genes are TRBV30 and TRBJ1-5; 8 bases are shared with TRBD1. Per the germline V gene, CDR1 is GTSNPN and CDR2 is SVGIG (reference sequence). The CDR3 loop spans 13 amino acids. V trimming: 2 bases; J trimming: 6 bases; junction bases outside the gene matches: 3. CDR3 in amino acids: CAWSNRGSQPQHF. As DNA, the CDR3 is TGTGCCTGGAGTAACAGGGGGTCTCAGCCCCAGCATTTT.

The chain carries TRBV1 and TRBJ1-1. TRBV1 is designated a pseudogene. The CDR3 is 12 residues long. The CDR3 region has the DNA TGCACCAGCAGCCCGGGAGAGCATGAAGCTTTCTTT. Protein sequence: CTSSPGEHEAFF.

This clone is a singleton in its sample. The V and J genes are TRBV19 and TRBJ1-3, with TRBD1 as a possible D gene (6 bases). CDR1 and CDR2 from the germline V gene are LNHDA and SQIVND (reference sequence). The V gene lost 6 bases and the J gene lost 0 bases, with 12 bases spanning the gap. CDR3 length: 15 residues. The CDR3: CASRPQGLSGNTIYF. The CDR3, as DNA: TGTGCCAGTAGGCCTCAGGGGCTCTCTGGAAACACCATATATTTT. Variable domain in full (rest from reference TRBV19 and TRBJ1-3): DGGITQSPKYLFRKEGQNVTLSCEQNLNHDAMYWYRQDPGQGLRLIYYSQIVNDFQKGDIAEGYSVSREKKESFPLTVTSAQKNPTAFYLCASRPQGLSGNTIYFGEGSWLTVV.

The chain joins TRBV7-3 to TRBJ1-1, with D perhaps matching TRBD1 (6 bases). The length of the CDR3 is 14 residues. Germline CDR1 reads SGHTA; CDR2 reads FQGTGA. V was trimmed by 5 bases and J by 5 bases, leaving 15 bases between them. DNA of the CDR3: TGTGCCAGCAGCGAAATTGGGGGCTGGACTGAAGCTTTCTTT. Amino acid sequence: CASSEIGGWTEAFF.

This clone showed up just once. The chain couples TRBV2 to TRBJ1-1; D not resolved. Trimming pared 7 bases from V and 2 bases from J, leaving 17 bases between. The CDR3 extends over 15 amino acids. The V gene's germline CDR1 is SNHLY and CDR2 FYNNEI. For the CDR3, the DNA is TGTGCCAGCATCGGAGGGATTGGGCTTAACACTGAAGCTTTCTTT. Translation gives CASIGGIGLNTEAFF.

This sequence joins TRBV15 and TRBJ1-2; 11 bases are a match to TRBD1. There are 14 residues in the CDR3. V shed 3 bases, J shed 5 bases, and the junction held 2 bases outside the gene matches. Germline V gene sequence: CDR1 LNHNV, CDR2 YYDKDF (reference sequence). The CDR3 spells CATSRDRGRYGYTF. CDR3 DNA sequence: TGTGCCACCAGCAGGGACAGGGGGCGATATGGCTACACCTTC.

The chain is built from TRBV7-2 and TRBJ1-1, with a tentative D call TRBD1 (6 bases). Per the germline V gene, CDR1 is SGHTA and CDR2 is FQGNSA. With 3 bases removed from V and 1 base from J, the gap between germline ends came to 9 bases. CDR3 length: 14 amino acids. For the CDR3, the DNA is TGTGCCAGCAGCTTTTCGGGACAGAACACTGAAGCTTTCTTT. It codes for CASSFSGQNTEAFF.

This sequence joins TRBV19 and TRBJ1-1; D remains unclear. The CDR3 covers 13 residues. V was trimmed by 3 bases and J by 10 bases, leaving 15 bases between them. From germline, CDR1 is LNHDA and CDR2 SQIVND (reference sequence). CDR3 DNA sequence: TGTGCCAGTAGTATGCGAGAGCCTGTTGTAGCTTTCTTT. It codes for CASSMREPVVAFF.

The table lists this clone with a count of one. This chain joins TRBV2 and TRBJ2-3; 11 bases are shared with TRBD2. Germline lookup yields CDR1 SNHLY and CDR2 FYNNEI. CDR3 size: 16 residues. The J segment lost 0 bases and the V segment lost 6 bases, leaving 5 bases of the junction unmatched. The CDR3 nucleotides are TGTGCCAGCAGGGATGGACTAGCGGGCAGCACAGATACGCAGTATTTT. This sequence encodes CASRDGLAGSTDTQYF.

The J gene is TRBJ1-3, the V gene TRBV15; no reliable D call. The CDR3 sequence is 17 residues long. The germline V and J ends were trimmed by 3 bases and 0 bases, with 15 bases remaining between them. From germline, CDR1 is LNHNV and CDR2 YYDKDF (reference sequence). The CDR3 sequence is CATSSGLQKASGNTIYF. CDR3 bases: TGTGCCACCAGCAGCGGCTTACAGAAAGCCTCTGGAAACACCATATATTTT.

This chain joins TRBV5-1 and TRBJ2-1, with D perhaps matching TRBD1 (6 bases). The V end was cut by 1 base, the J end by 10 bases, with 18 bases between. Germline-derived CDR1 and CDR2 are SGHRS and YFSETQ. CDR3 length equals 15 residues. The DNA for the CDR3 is TGCGCCAGCAGCTTGCCCGGACAGATTACAATGGAGCAGTTCTTC. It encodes CASSLPGQITMEQFF.

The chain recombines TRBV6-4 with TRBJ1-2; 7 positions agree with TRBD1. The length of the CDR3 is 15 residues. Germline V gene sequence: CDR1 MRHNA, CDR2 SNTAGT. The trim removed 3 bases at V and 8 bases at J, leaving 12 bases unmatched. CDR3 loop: CASSESTGSLSGYTF. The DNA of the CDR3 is TGTGCCAGCAGTGAATCGACAGGGTCTCTTAGCGGCTACACCTTC.

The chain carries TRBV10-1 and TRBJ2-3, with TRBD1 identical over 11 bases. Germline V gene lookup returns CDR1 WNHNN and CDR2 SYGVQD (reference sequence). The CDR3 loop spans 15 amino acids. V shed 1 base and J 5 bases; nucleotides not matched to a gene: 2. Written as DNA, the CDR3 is TGCGCCAGCAGTGAGTGGGACAGGGGGATAGATACGCAGTATTTT. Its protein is CASSEWDRGIDTQYF.

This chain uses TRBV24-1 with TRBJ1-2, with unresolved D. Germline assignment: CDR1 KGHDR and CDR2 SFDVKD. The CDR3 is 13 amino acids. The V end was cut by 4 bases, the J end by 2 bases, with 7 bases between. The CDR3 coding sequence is TGTGCCACCAGTGAATCGAGAAACTATGGCTACACCTTC. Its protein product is CATSESRNYGYTF.